These 10 T cell receptor beta chains came from one sample sequenced in a study of T cell changes during pregnancy in multiple sclerosis. Profiled with immunoSEQ multiplex PCR; TCRdb holds only in-frame clones, not every one. This table holds just over 50,000 clones, 94% found once. The sample in question was CD4+ T cells from peripheral blood mononuclear cells, obtained in the second trimester of pregnancy. The receptors here all came from a female donor with multiple sclerosis, enrolled in a pregnancy study.

This clone was seen only a few times. The chain employs TRBV11-3 and TRBJ1-2; 8 bases fit TRBD1. The CDR3 totals 13 residues. Germline CDR1 SGHNT, CDR2 YENEEA. V trimming: 2 bases; J trimming: 4 bases; junction bases outside the gene matches: 0. CDR3 region: CASSLTGGYGYTF. CDR3 nucleotide sequence: TGTGCCAGCAGCTTAACAGGGGGCTATGGCTACACCTTC.

The chain combines TRBV27 with TRBJ2-1; D remains unclear. Germline-derived CDR1 and CDR2 are MNHEY and SMNVEV (reference sequence). This CDR3 is 15 amino acids long. The germline V and J ends were trimmed by 2 bases and 2 bases, with 10 bases remaining between them. CDR3 sequence (DNA): TGTGCCAGCAGTTTAAGTCTCTACCCCTACAATGAGCAGTTCTTC. This sequence encodes CASSLSLYPYNEQFF.

The DNA for the CDR3 is TGTGCCAGCAGTTCACCATTTCGGGATAACTATGGCTACACCTTC. Translation: CASSSPFRDNYGYTF. The J gene is TRBJ1-2, the V gene TRBV6-5, with no clear D. Germline V CDR1 and CDR2: MNHEY, SVGAGI. V lost 4 bases and J lost 1, with 13 bases in between. The CDR3 sequence is 15 residues long.

The rearrangement uses TRBV27 and TRBJ2-3; 7 nucleotides match TRBD2. There are 15 residues in the CDR3. The J segment lost 5 bases and the V segment lost 2 bases, leaving 7 bases of the junction unmatched. From germline, CDR1 is MNHEY and CDR2 SMNVEV (reference sequence). The DNA of the CDR3 is TGTGCCAGCAGTTTACTGCGGGGGAGGGTAGATACGCAGTATTTT. Protein: CASSLLRGRVDTQYF.

This chain links TRBV18 with TRBJ1-1; maybe TRBD1 (5 bases). The CDR3 is made up of 12 amino acids. V lost 6 bases, J lost 6 bases, and 11 bases lay in between. In germline, CDR1 is KGHSH, CDR2 LQKENI. The CDR3 reads CASSQRGAEAFF. The CDR3 DNA reads TGTGCCAGCTCGCAGCGGGGGGCTGAAGCTTTCTTT.

The V gene is TRBV5-6, the J gene TRBJ1-1; D not certain. Germline CDR1 is SGHDT and CDR2 is YYEEEE. The length of the CDR3 is 14 residues. With 4 bases removed from V and 2 bases from J, the gap between germline ends came to 12 bases. The CDR3 coding sequence is TGTGCCAGCAGCCCAGGTGTCAGAAACACTGAAGCTTTCTTT. As protein: CASSPGVRNTEAFF.

The V gene is TRBV25-1, the J gene TRBJ2-3; D perhaps matches TRBD2 (6 bases). Trimming stripped 1 base from V and 2 bases from J, with 10 bases between. The germline CDR1 and CDR2 sequences are MGHDK and SYGVNS. The CDR3 runs to 15 residues. The CDR3 protein is CASSELGGATDTQYF. The DNA of the CDR3 is TGTGCCAGCAGTGAATTGGGGGGTGCCACAGATACGCAGTATTTT. The entire variable domain, with the rest obtained from reference TRBV25-1 and TRBJ2-3, is as follows: EADIYQTPRYLVIGTGKKITLECSQTMGHDKMYWYQQDPGMELHLIHYSYGVNSTEKGDLSSESTVSRIRTEHFPLTLESARPSHTSQYLCASSELGGATDTQYFGPGTRLTVL.

The chain has TRBV7-9 and TRBJ2-4, with a weak D call TRBD1 (6 bases). CDR1 and CDR2 (germline): SEHNR, FQNEAQ (reference sequence). The CDR3 consists of 13 residues. The germline V and J ends were trimmed by 3 bases and 8 bases, with 11 bases remaining between them. CDR3 sequence reads: CASSLVGGDIQYF. The DNA of the CDR3 is TGTGCCAGCAGCTTGGTAGGGGGAGACATTCAGTACTTC.

This chain links TRBV19 with TRBJ2-2, with a weak D call TRBD2 (6 bases). This CDR3 comprises 16 residues. Germline CDR1 and CDR2: LNHDA and SQIVND (reference sequence). Trimming took 10 bases from V and 3 from J, leaving 21 bases between them. The CDR3 sequence is CATQEGGSPYTGELFF. The CDR3 nucleotides are TGTGCCACCCAAGAAGGAGGGTCCCCCTACACCGGGGAGCTGTTTTTT.

This clone was seen only once. This chain uses TRBV7-2 with TRBJ1-4; D remains ambiguous. Looked up from germline, CDR1 is SGHTA and CDR2 is FQGNSA. Deletions cut 5 bases from V and 2 bases from J, with 12 bases between. The CDR3 extends over 15 amino acids. The DNA for the CDR3 is TGTGCCAGCAGCCCCGGGGTTTTGACTAATGAAAAACTGTTTTTT. Translating gives CASSPGVLTNEKLFF.